This T cell receptor beta chain was recovered during a study of monozygotic twins with inflammatory bowel disease (dated by TCRdb to 2018 to 2020). Notes on the research overall: The complete study included 28 monozygotic twin pairs: 19 IBD-discordant Danish pairs and nine German pairs, of which four were IBD-concordant and five were IBD-discordant. Each individual had, on average, about 151 000 unique TCRalpha sequences and 181 000 unique TCRbeta sequences available for analysis. The search for disease-associated traits relied mainly on comparing IBD patients with their genetically identical healthy co-twins within discordant pairs. Points the paper makes about the study in general: Distinction between different T cell subtypes could not be achieved in the analysis. Background noise and inter-individual variability may have been introduced into the repertoires by the differing immunosuppressive treatments among patients. IBD patients had lower TCRbeta repertoire diversity, measured by the inverse Simpson index, than their healthy co-twins. The results gave no support for a single strong signal or clonotype linked to IBD. Compared with healthy twins, IBD patients had fewer clonotypes in common with other individuals, a difference most pronounced in patients showing signs of disease activity. Repertoire similarity did not differ between concordant and discordant twins, possibly due to limited statistical power.

CDR3 length: 12 amino acids, cysteine to phenylalanine. The record lacks a DNA sequence. From each donor, a roughly 2.5 ml peripheral blood sample was collected into PAXgene tubes and stored at -80 degrees C. Without any T cell sorting, total RNA was extracted from whole blood using the PAXgene blood miRNA kit on an automated QIAcube. Peripheral blood from monozygotic twin pairs who were concordant or discordant for inflammatory bowel disease underwent deep TCRalpha and TCRbeta repertoire profiling using unique molecular barcoding. Smoking habits were recorded for all twin pairs, and individuals were classified as current, former or never smokers. Libraries were prepared through 5' RACE. The input for every TCR library was around 4,000 ng of total RNA. For each sample, cDNA synthesis was carried out in eight separate reactions using SMARTScribe reverse transcriptase. During cDNA synthesis, template switching was used to introduce unique molecular identifiers that contained a 6-nucleotide sample barcode. TCRalpha and TCRbeta cDNA was amplified by two nested PCRs of roughly 16 and 10 cycles, with bead purification after each PCR. Before amplification, the cDNA was treated with uracil DNA-glycosylase and purified using the QIAquick PCR purification kit. In the second PCR, Illumina TruSeq-compatible adapters and sample-specific barcodes were added. Library quality and concentration were checked on TapeStation and Qubit, and libraries were pooled at approximately 4.7 ng each. Pooled libraries were sequenced on an Illumina HiSeq2500 single-index Rapid Run with 2 x 100 bp reads and custom sequencing primers. The paper's data handling went like this. MiGEC version 1.2.6 was used for UMI-based consensus assembly, which corrected PCR and sequencing errors. MiXCR version 2.1.1 handled V(D)J alignment, clonotype assembly and CDR3 extraction. To normalise gene usage, clonotype sharing and MAIT/NKT TCR abundance, the top 1000, 10 000 and 20 000 clonotypes in each sample were analysed. Diversity was computed as the inverse Simpson index with the vegan R package after downsampling to 27 000 UMIs. Paired Mann-Whitney U tests were applied to discordant twin pairs, and Benjamini-Hochberg correction was used for multiple testing. The reads underwent TCRdb reprocessing, giving one record for each CDR3 protein sequence and no DNA. These V and J calls derive from TCRdb rather than the authors' analysis. The sample has under 200,000 distinct CDR3 sequences on record. Of the sample, roughly 2.6% falls within the top ten clones.

Worth noting for this clonotype: Its antigen is unknown.

Sequenced: blood. The TCR originated in a human donor with ulcerative colitis or Crohn's disease, or a healthy co-twin of an affected twin (not recorded which). The V and J genes are TRBV12-3 or TRBV12-4 and TRBJ1-2. The CDR3 sequence is CASSLGPWGYTF.